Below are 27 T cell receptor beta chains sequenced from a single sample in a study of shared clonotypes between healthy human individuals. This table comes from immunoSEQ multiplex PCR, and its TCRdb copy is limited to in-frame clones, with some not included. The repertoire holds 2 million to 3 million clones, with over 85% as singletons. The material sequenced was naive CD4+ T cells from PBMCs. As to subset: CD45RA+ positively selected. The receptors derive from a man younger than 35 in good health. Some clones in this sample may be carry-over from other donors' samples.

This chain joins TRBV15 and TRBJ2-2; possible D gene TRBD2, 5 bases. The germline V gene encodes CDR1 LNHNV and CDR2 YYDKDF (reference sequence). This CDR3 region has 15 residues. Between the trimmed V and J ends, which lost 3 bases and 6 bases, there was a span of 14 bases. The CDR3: CATSSLLVGPGELFF. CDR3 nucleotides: TGTGCCACCAGCAGCCTACTAGTAGGGCCCGGGGAGCTGTTTTTT.

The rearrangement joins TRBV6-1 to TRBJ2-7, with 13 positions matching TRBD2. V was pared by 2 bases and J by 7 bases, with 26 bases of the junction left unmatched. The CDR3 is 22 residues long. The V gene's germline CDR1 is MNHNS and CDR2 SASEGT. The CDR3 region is CASSERTSGSLGRGVLAKEQYF. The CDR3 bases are TGTGCCAGCAGTGAAAGGACTAGCGGGAGTCTGGGCAGGGGAGTCTTAGCGAAGGAGCAGTACTTC.

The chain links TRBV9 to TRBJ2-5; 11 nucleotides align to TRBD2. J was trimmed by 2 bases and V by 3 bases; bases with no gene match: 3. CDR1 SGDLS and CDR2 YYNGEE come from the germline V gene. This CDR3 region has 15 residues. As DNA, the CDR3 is TGTGCCAGCAGCGATGGGACTAGCGGTCAAGAGACCCAGTACTTC. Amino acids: CASSDGTSGQETQYF.

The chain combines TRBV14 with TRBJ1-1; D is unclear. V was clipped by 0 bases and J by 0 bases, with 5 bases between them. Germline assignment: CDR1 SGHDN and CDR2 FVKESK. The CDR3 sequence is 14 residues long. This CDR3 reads CASSQDGVNTEAFF. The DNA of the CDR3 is TGTGCCAGCAGCCAAGACGGGGTGAACACTGAAGCTTTCTTT.

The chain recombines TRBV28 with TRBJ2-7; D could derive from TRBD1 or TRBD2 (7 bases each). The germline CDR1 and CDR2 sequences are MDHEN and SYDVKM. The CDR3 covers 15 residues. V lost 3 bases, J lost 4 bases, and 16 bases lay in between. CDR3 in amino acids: CASSFDYRGLYEQYF. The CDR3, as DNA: TGTGCCAGCAGTTTCGACTACAGGGGACTATACGAGCAGTACTTC. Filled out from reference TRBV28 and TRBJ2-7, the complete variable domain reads DVKVTQSSRYLVKRTGEKVFLECVQDMDHENMFWYRQDPGLGLRLIYFSYDVKMKEKGDIPEGYSVSREKKERFSLILESASTNQTSMYLCASSFDYRGLYEQYFGPGTRLTVT.

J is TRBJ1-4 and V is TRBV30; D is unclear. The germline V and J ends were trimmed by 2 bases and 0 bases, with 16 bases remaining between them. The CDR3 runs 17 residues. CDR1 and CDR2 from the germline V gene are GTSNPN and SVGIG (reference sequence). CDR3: CAWSSAEGRATNEKLFF. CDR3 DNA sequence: TGTGCCTGGAGTTCTGCCGAGGGAAGGGCAACTAATGAAAAACTGTTTTTT.

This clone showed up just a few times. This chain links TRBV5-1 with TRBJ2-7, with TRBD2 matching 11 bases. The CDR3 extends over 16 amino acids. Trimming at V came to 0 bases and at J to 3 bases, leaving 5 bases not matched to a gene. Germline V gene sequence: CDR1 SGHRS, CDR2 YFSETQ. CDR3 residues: CASSLAPTSGDYEQYF. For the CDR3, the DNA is TGCGCCAGCAGCTTGGCCCCGACTAGCGGGGACTACGAGCAGTACTTC.

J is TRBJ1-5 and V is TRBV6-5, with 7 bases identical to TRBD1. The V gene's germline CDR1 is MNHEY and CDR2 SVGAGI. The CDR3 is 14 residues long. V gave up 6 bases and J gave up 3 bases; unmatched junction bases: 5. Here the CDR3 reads CASRSRGYNQPQHF. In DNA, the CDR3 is TGTGCCAGCAGATCCAGGGGGTACAATCAGCCCCAGCATTTT.

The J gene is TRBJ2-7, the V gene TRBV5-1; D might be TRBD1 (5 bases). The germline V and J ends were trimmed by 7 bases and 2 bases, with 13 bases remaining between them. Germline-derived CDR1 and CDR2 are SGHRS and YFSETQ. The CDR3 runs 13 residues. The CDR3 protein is CASHQGPTYEQYF. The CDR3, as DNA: TGCGCCAGCCACCAGGGTCCCACCTACGAGCAGTACTTC.

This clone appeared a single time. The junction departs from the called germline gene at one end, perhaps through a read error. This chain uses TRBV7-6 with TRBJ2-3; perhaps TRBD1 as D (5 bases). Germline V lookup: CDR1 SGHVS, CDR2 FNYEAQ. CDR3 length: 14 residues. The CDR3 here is CASSSYRSRDTQYF. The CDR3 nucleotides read TGTGCCAGCAGCTCGTACAGGAGCAGAGATACGCAGTATTTT.

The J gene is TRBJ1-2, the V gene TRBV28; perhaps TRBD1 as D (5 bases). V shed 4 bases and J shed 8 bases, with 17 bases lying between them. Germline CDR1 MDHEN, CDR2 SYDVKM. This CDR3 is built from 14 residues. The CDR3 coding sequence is TGTGCCAGCAGTTCCCCGGGACTCCAATCCGGCTACACCTTC. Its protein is CASSSPGLQSGYTF.

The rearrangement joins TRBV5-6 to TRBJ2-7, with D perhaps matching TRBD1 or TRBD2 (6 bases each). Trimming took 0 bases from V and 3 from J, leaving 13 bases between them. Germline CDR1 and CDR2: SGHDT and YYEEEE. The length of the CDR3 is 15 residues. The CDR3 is CASSLEGGRFYEQYF. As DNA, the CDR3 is TGTGCCAGCAGCTTGGAGGGGGGACGATTCTACGAGCAGTACTTC.

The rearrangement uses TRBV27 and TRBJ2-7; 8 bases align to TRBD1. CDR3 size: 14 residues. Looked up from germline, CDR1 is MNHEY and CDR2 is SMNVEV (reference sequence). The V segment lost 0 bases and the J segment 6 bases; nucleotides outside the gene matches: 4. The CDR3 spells CASSLSPGGSEQYF. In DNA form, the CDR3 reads TGTGCCAGCAGTTTATCGCCAGGGGGCAGCGAGCAGTACTTC.

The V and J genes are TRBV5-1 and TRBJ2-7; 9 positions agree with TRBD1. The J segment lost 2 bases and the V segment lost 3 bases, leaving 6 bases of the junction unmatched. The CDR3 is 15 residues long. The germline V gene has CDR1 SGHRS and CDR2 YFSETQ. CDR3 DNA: TGCGCCAGCAGCTCAGCCGGGACAGGGCCCTACGAGCAGTACTTC. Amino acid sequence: CASSSAGTGPYEQYF.

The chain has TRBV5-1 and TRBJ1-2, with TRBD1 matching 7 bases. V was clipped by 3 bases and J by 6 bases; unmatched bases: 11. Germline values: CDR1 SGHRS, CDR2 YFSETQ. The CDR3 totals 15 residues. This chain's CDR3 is CASSSTGEIHNGYTF. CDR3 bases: TGCGCCAGCAGCTCCACAGGGGAAATCCATAATGGCTACACCTTC.

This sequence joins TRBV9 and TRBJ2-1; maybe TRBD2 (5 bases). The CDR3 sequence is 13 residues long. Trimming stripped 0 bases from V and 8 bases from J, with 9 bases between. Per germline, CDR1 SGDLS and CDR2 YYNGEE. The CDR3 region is CASSVGPADEQFF. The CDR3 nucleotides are TGTGCCAGCAGCGTAGGGCCAGCGGATGAGCAGTTCTTC.

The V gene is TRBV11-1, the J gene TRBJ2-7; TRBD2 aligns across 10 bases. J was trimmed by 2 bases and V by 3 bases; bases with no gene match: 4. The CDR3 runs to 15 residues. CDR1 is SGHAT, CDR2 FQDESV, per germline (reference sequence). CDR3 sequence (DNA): TGTGCCAGCAGCTTTGTAGCGGGAGGTACCTACGAGCAGTACTTC. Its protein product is CASSFVAGGTYEQYF.

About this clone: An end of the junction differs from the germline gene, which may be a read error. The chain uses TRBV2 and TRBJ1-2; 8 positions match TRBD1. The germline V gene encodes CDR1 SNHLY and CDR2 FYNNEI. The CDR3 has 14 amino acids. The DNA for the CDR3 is TGTGCCGGCAGTCTTGGACAGGGATGGAATGGCTACACCTTC. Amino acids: CAGSLGQGWNGYTF.

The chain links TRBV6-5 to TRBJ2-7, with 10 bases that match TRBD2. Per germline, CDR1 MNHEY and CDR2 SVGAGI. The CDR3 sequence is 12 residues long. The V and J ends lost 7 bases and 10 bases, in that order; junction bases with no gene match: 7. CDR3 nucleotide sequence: TGTGCCAGCAACATAGCGGGAGGTAAACAGTACTTC. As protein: CASNIAGGKQYF.

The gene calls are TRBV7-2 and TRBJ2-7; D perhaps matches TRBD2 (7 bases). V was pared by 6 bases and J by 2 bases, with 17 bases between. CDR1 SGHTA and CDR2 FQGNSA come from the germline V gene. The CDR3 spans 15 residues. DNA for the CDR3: TGTGCCAGCAGAGGGGGAGGGGGAGGCACCTACGAGCAGTACTTC. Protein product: CASRGGGGGTYEQYF.

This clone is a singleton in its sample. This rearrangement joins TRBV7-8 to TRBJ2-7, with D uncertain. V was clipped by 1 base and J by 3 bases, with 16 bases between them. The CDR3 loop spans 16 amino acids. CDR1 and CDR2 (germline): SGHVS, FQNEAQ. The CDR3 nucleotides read TGTGCCAGCAGCTTAGAAGTTAGCAGTCCAAACTACGAGCAGTACTTC. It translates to CASSLEVSSPNYEQYF.

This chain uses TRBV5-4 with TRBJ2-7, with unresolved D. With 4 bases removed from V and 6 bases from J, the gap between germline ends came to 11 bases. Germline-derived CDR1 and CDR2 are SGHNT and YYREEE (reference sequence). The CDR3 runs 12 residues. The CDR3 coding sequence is TGTGCCAGCAGCCCTAGTTTTGGCGAGCAGTACTTC. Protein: CASSPSFGEQYF.

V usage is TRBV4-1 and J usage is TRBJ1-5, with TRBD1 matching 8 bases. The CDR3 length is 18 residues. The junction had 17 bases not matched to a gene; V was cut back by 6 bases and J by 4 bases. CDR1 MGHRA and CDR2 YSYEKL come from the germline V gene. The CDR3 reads CASRQSVAGGLRNQPQHF. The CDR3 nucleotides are TGCGCCAGCAGGCAATCTGTGGCAGGGGGCTTAAGGAATCAGCCCCAGCATTTT.

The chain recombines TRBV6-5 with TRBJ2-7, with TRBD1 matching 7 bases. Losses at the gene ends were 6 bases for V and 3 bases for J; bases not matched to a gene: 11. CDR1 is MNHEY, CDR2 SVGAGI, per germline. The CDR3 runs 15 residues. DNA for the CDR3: TGTGCCAGCAGCGATACAGGGGTTTCTCGCTACGAGCAGTACTTC. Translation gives CASSDTGVSRYEQYF.

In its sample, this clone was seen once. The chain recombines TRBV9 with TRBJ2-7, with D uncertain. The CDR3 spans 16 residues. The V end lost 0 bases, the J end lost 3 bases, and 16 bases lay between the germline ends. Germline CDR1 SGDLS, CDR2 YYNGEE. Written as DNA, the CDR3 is TGTGCCAGCAGCGTAGCTGAATCGACCTTTAACTACGAGCAGTACTTC. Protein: CASSVAESTFNYEQYF.

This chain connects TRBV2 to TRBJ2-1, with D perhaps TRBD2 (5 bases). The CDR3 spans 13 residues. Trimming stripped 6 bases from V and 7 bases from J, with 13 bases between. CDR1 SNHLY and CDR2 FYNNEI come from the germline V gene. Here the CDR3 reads CASSPTGLNEQFF. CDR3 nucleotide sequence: TGTGCCAGCAGCCCCACCGGACTGAATGAGCAGTTCTTC.

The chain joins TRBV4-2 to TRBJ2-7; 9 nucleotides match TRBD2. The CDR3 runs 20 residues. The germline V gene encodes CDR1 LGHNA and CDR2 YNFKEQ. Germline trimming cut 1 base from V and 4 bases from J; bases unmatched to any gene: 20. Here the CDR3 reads CASSQAVAPSGRRVSYEQYF. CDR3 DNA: TGTGCCAGCAGCCAAGCGGTGGCGCCGAGCGGGAGGAGGGTTAGTTACGAGCAGTACTTC.